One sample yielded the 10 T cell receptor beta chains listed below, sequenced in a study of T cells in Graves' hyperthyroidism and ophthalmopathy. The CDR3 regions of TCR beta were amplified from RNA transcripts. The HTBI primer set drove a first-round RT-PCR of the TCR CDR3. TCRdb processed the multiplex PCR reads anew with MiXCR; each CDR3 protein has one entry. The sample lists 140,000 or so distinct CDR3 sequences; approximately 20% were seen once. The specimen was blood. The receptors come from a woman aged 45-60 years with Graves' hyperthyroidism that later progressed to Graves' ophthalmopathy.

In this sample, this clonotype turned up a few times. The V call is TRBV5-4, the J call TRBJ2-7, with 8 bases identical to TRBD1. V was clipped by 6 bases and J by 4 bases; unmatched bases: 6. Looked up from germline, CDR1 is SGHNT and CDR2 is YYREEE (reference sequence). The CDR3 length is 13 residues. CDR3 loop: CASNKDRAYEQYF. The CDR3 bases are TGTGCCAGCAACAAGGACAGGGCTTACGAGCAGTACTTC.

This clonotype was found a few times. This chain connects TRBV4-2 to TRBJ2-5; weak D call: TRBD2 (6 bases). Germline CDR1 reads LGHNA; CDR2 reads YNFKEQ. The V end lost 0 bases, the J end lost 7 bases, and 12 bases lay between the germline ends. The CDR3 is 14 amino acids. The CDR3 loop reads CASSQDAAGRTQYF. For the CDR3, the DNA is TGTGCCAGCAGCCAAGATGCGGCGGGACGGACCCAGTACTTC.

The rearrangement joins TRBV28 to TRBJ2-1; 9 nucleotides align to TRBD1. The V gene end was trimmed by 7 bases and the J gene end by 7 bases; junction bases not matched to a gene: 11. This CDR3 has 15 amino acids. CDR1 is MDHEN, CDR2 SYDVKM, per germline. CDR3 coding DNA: TGTGCCAGCATAGATCTGGACAGGGGTAGGAATGAGCAGTTCTTC. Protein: CASIDLDRGRNEQFF.

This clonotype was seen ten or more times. The CDR3 loop reads CASRLPPGTAVMYTEAFF. CDR3 DNA: TGTGCCAGCAGACTCCCCCCCGGGACGGCCGTGATGTACACTGAAGCTTTCTTT. The genes are TRBV28 and TRBJ1-1; D perhaps matches TRBD1 (5 bases). V dropped 6 bases and J dropped 3 bases, with 26 bases sitting between them. This CDR3 has 18 amino acids. Germline assignment: CDR1 MDHEN and CDR2 SYDVKM.

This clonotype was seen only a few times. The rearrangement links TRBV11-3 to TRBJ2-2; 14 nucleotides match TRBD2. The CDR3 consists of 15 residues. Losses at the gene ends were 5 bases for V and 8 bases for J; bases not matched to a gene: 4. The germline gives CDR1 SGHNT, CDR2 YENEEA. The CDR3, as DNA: TGTGCCAGCAGCGGGACTAGCGGGAGAACGGGGGAGCTGTTTTTT. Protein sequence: CASSGTSGRTGELFF.

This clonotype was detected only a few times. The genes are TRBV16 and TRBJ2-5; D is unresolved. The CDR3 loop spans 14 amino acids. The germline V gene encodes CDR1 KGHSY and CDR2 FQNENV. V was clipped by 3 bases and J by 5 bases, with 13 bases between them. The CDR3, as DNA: TGTGCCAGCAGCCAGGGCTTCGTGATGGAGACCCAGTACTTC. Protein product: CASSQGFVMETQYF.

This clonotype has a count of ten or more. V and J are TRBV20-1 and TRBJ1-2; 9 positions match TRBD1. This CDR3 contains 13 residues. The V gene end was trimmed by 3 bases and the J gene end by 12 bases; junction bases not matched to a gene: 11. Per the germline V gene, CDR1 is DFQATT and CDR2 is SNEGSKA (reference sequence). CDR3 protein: CSASPGTGKMDTF. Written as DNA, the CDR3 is TGCAGTGCTAGCCCCGGGACAGGGAAAATGGACACCTTC.

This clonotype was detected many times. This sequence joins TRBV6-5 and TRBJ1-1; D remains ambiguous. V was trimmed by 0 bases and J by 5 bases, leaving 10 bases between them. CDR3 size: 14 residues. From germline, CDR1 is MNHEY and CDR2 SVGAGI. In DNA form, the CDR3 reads TGTGCCAGCAGTTACTCGAGGGAGGTGACTGAAGCTTTCTTT. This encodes CASSYSREVTEAFF.

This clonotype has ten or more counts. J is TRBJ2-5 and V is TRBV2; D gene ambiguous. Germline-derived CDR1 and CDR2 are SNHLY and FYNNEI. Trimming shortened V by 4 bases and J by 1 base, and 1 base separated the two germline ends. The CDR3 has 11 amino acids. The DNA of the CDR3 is TGTGCCAGCAGTGCCCAAGAGACCCAGTACTTC. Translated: CASSAQETQYF.

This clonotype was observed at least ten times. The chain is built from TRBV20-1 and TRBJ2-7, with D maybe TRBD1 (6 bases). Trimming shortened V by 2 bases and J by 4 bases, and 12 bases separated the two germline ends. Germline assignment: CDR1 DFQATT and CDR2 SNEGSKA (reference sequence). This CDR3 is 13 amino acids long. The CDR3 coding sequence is TGCAGTGCTAGACACAGGGCCCAGTACGAGCAGTACTTC. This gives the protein CSARHRAQYEQYF.